The present entry profiles one TCR beta chain with its context. The antigen remains undetermined. This sample stems from a study of T cells in Graves' hyperthyroidism and ophthalmopathy. Study-wide background: Peripheral blood specimens were obtained at initial diagnosis, prior to any treatment. Findings and limits, study-wide: Blood held most thyroid clonotypes expanded above 0.001 frequency.

The CDR3 is 14 residues long. V was shortened by 3 bases and J by 4 bases, with 13 bases between the two germline ends. Looked up from germline, CDR1 is DFQATT and CDR2 is SNEGSKA (reference sequence). Patients were aged 18 to 65, had disease duration under 2 months, and had newly diagnosed hyperthyroidism. Fresh peripheral blood, 10 ml, yielded the PBMCs. TCR beta CDR3 region amplification was performed from RNA transcripts. The TCR CDR3 was amplified in a first-round RT-PCR using the HTBI primer set. TCRdb redid the calling of the multiplex PCR reads with MiXCR, one entry per CDR3 protein. This table has under 650,000 distinct CDR3 sequences, under 20% appearing once.

The specimen was blood. The genes are TRBV20-1 and TRBJ2-1, with no clear D. The sequence was collected from a woman aged 25 to 39 with Graves' hyperthyroidism. CDR3 loop: CSASTRRLYNEQFF. Written as DNA, the CDR3 is TGCAGTGCTAGTACCCGGCGGTTATACAATGAGCAGTTCTTC.